The 14 T cell receptor beta chains given below trace back to one sample, sequenced in a study of CD8 T cells in ankylosing spondylitis. TCRdb passed the 5' RACE reads through MiXCR, listing each CDR3 protein once. The sample lists around 770,000 distinct CDR3 sequences; around 20% were seen once. Their antigens remain unidentified. General study findings and limits: Within ankylosing spondylitis blood, a TCR beta motif made up of eight or nine highly homologous variants appeared to be characteristic.

Input material: blood, either unsorted or a sorted T cell fraction (not recorded which). These receptors originate from a male donor with ankylosing spondylitis.

The chain joins TRBV7-6 to TRBJ1-6; a possible D gene is TRBD1 (5 bases). In germline, CDR1 is SGHVS, CDR2 FNYEAQ. V gave up 5 bases and J gave up 6 bases, with 11 bases separating them. This CDR3 is built from 14 residues. CDR3 residues: CASSPTASNSPLHF. The CDR3 DNA follows: TGTGCCAGCAGCCCGACAGCTTCTAATTCACCCCTCCACTTT.

This chain uses TRBV5-1 with TRBJ1-1; 7 bases agree with TRBD1. This CDR3 is built from 17 residues. Germline trimming cut 1 base from V and 2 bases from J; bases unmatched to any gene: 11. Germline CDR1 SGHRS, CDR2 YFSETQ. CDR3 nucleotides: TGCGCCAGCAGCTTGTCGGTACCCGGGACAGCAAACACTGAAGCTTTCTTT. Amino acid sequence: CASSLSVPGTANTEAFF.

The V and J genes are TRBV18 and TRBJ2-1; 7 bases agree with TRBD2. This CDR3 is 14 amino acids long. Germline V gene data show CDR1 as KGHSH and CDR2 as LQKENI. V lost 6 bases, J lost 10 bases, and 12 bases stayed unmatched. The CDR3 DNA reads TGTGCCAGCTCGCCAAGTAGCGGGCCGGGGGAGCAGTTCTTC. Amino acids: CASSPSSGPGEQFF. Based on the CDR3 plus reference TRBV18 and TRBJ2-1, the full variable domain is NAGVMQNPRHLVRRRGQEARLRCSPMKGHSHVYWYRQLPEEGLKFMVYLQKENIIDESGMPKERFSAEFPKEGPSILRIQQVVRGDSAAYFCASSPSSGPGEQFFGPGTRLTVL.

This clonotype was picked up a small number of times. V and J are TRBV29-1 and TRBJ2-3, with TRBD2 identical over 7 bases. The CDR3 loop spans 13 amino acids. Trimming removed 7 bases from V and 5 bases from J; junction bases left unmatched: 9. Germline V CDR1 and CDR2: SQVTM, ANQGSEA. CDR3 amino acids: CSGNLPGGDTQYF. The CDR3 nucleotides read TGCAGCGGGAACCTCCCGGGGGGAGATACGCAGTATTTT.

This clonotype came up a few times. The chain couples TRBV9 to TRBJ1-5; D is uncertain. The CDR3 totals 15 residues. V shed 0 bases and J shed 3 bases, with 10 bases lying between them. The V gene's germline CDR1 is SGDLS and CDR2 YYNGEE. This chain's CDR3 is CASSVDTTYNQPQHF. CDR3 bases: TGTGCCAGCAGCGTAGACACAACTTACAATCAGCCCCAGCATTTT.

The sample holds many counts of this clonotype. The chain links TRBV5-1 to TRBJ2-7; 7 bases are a match to TRBD1. This CDR3 is built from 16 residues. V lost 2 bases and J lost 2; bases outside the gene matches: 10. CDR1 SGHRS and CDR2 YFSETQ come from the germline V gene. The CDR3 here is CASSLDPGTAAYEQYF. The CDR3 DNA sequence: TGCGCCAGCAGCTTAGACCCCGGGACAGCAGCCTACGAGCAGTACTTC.

In this sample, this clonotype turned up a few times. This sequence joins TRBV15 and TRBJ2-5, with D unresolved. Per germline, CDR1 LNHNV and CDR2 YYDKDF (reference sequence). The CDR3 runs to 12 residues. V was clipped by 3 bases and J by 3 bases, with 5 bases between them. The CDR3 nucleotides read TGTGCCACCAGCAGCTCTGAAGAGACCCAGTACTTC. Amino acid sequence: CATSSSEETQYF.

The V call is TRBV18, the J call TRBJ1-1, with TRBD1 matching over 10 bases. Losses at the gene ends were 3 bases for V and 3 bases for J; bases not matched to a gene: 4. The CDR3 spans 15 residues. Germline V gives CDR1 KGHSH, CDR2 LQKENI. CDR3 nucleotides: TGTGCCAGCTCACCCGGGACAGGGGCGGACACTGAAGCTTTCTTT. Translation gives CASSPGTGADTEAFF.

This clonotype was seen a few times. The rearrangement joins TRBV6-2 or TRBV6-3 to TRBJ1-1, with D possibly being TRBD1 (5 bases). This CDR3 has 15 residues. The V end was cut by 3 bases, the J end by 4 bases, with 15 bases between. Germline V lookup: CDR1 MNHEY, CDR2 SVGEGT. CDR3 sequence: CASSYSTGEGTEAFF. The CDR3, as DNA: TGTGCCAGCAGTTATTCCACGGGGGAGGGCACTGAAGCTTTCTTT.

This clonotype was counted a few times. V gene TRBV15 combines with J gene TRBJ2-1, with TRBD2 matching over 8 bases. The V gene end was trimmed by 6 bases and the J gene end by 9 bases; junction bases not matched to a gene: 16. Germline values: CDR1 LNHNV, CDR2 YYDKDF (reference sequence). The CDR3 is 16 residues long. CDR3 sequence: CATRTLAGGRPGEQFF. The CDR3 region has the DNA TGTGCCACCAGGACCCTCGCGGGGGGCCGGCCCGGTGAGCAGTTCTTC.

Many counts were recorded for this clonotype. The genes are TRBV20-1 and TRBJ2-3; D tentatively fits TRBD1 or TRBD2 (5 bases each). The V gene's germline CDR1 is DFQATT and CDR2 SNEGSKA (reference sequence). Between the trimmed V and J ends, which lost 6 bases and 6 bases, there was a span of 10 bases. CDR3 length equals 11 residues. Written as DNA, the CDR3 is TGCAGTGCGCGATGGGGGGATACGCAGTATTTT. Protein product: CSARWGDTQYF.

V gene TRBV10-3 combines with J gene TRBJ2-5; D is perhaps TRBD1 or TRBD2 (5 bases each). CDR3 length: 14 amino acids. Germline V gene sequence: CDR1 ENHRY, CDR2 SYGVKD. Trimming cost V 0 bases and J 5 bases, with 10 bases left between them. CDR3 in amino acids: CAISESGRRETQYF. The CDR3 DNA reads as TGTGCCATCAGTGAGTCGGGACGCCGGGAGACCCAGTACTTC.

The J gene is TRBJ2-3, the V gene TRBV20-1, with TRBD2 matching over 7 bases. The CDR3 runs to 17 residues. CDR1 is DFQATT, CDR2 SNEGSKA, per germline (reference sequence). The junction had 13 bases not matched to a gene; V was cut back by 0 bases and J by 4 bases. The CDR3 sequence is CSARDFRGSGVPDTQYF. CDR3 in DNA: TGCAGTGCTAGAGATTTTCGCGGGAGCGGGGTTCCAGATACGCAGTATTTT.

CDR3 sequence: CASSSMGQLSNQPQHF. CDR3 DNA: TGTGCCAGCAGCTCCATGGGACAGCTAAGCAATCAGCCCCAGCATTTT. The chain combines TRBV7-8 with TRBJ1-5; the match to TRBD1 covers 7 bases. V lost 4 bases and J lost 1; bases outside the gene matches: 7. The germline CDR1 and CDR2 sequences are SGHVS and FQNEAQ. CDR3 size: 16 residues.